The 22 T cell receptor beta chains below all came from one sample that was sequenced in a study of blood T cell repertoires in COVID-19. The repertoire was sequenced with immunoSEQ multiplex PCR; TCRdb's copy has only in-frame clones and lacks some. The sample lists 150,000 to 200,000 clones, 65% to 80% occurring once. Sequenced input: PBMCs or T cells enriched from blood (not recorded which). These receptor sequences come from a woman aged 45-59 years with acute COVID-19.

V gene TRBV6-1 combines with J gene TRBJ1-2; D is unclear. The CDR3 covers 12 residues. Germline V gives CDR1 MNHNS, CDR2 SASEGT. Between the trimmed V and J ends, which lost 3 bases and 8 bases, there was a span of 10 bases. This CDR3 is CASSEMMGGYTF. The DNA for the CDR3 is TGTGCCAGCAGTGAGATGATGGGCGGCTACACCTTC.

A word on this clone: The sample has other DNA sequences that encode this CDR3 too. V and J are TRBV3-1 (or the pseudogene TRBV3-2) and TRBJ1-2; D ambiguous. The ends were cut back, 0 bases at V and 8 bases at J, with 7 bases in the middle. Per germline, CDR1 LGHDT and CDR2 YNNKEL (reference sequence). The CDR3 totals 12 residues. CDR3 protein: CASSQDRRGYTF. CDR3 nucleotides: TGTGCCAGCAGCCAAGATCGTCGGGGCTACACCTTC.

This clone has at least ten counts. The V gene is TRBV11-2, the J gene TRBJ1-1; 7 nucleotides match TRBD1. The CDR3 is made up of 13 amino acids. V shed 5 bases, J shed 11 bases, and the junction held 11 bases outside the gene matches. Germline-derived CDR1 and CDR2 are SGHAT and FQNNGV. The CDR3 spells CASSPQGIGLAFF. The CDR3 nucleotides are TGTGCCAGCAGCCCACAGGGGATAGGGTTGGCTTTCTTT.

The genes are TRBV6-1 and TRBJ2-3; no clear D. V lost 1 base to trimming and J lost 2 bases, with 13 bases between them. The CDR3 spans 16 residues. Germline CDR1 reads MNHNS; CDR2 reads SASEGT. CDR3 residues: CASSEDSQAITDTQYF. The CDR3 nucleotides are TGTGCCAGCAGTGAAGACTCCCAGGCGATCACAGATACGCAGTATTTT.

Remarks on this clone: The junction differs from germline at one of its ends, possibly a read error. This rearrangement joins TRBV7-7 to TRBJ2-5; possibly TRBD2 for D (6 bases). Germline lookup yields CDR1 SSHAT and CDR2 FNYEAQ (reference sequence). The CDR3 is 15 amino acids. CDR3 DNA: TGTGCTAGCAGCTTCAGCGGGCTTTCCCAAGAGACCCAGTACTTC. Translated, it gives CASSFSGLSQETQYF.

The chain recombines TRBV30 with TRBJ1-4, with D possibly matching TRBD1 (6 bases). V shed 0 bases and J shed 7 bases, with 12 bases lying between them. Germline assignment: CDR1 GTSNPN and CDR2 SVGIG (reference sequence). The CDR3 loop spans 14 amino acids. CDR3 DNA sequence: TGTGCCTGGAGTGTTAGAGGGGGGGGTGAAAAACTGTTTTTT. The encoded protein is CAWSVRGGGEKLFF. The whole variable domain, remainder taken from reference TRBV30 and TRBJ1-4, is SQTIHQWPATLVQPVGSPLSLECTVEGTSNPNLYWYRQAAGRGLQLLFYSVGIGQISSEVPQNLSASRPQDRQFILSSKKLLLSDSGFYLCAWSVRGGGEKLFFGSGTQLSVL.

The chain recombines TRBV10-3 with TRBJ2-1, with a tentative D call TRBD2 (6 bases). Germline V lookup: CDR1 ENHRY, CDR2 SYGVKD. The CDR3 runs to 15 residues. Trimming cost V 3 bases and J 5 bases, with 14 bases left between them. Here the CDR3 reads CAISDPRGGDNEQFF. The CDR3 DNA reads TGTGCCATCAGTGACCCCCGCGGCGGGGACAATGAGCAGTTCTTC.

This clone was observed a few times. This chain joins TRBV28 and TRBJ2-5; 9 positions match TRBD2. CDR3 length equals 15 residues. CDR1 is MDHEN, CDR2 SYDVKM, per germline. Trimming cost V 7 bases and J 0 bases; bases outside gene matches: 6. The CDR3 DNA reads TGTGCCAGCATCCCGACTAGCGGATACCAAGAGACCCAGTACTTC. Protein sequence: CASIPTSGYQETQYF.

The chain has TRBV6-2 or TRBV6-3 and TRBJ1-1; D is uncertain. Trimming stripped 4 bases from V and 3 bases from J, with 6 bases between. CDR1 is MNHEY, CDR2 SVGEGT, per germline. There are 12 residues in the CDR3. DNA for the CDR3: TGTGCCAGCAGTTGGCGGGACACTGAAGCTTTCTTT. The encoded protein is CASSWRDTEAFF.

This clone turned up a few times. Other DNA sequences in the same sample also yield this CDR3. This chain joins TRBV7-8 and TRBJ2-7; 7 bases align to TRBD1. Unmatched junction bases numbered 0, after V lost 0 bases and J lost 7 bases. This CDR3 spans 12 amino acids. Germline V gene lookup returns CDR1 SGHVS and CDR2 FQNEAQ. DNA of the CDR3: TGTGCCAGCAGCTTAGCACAGGGGGAGCAGTACGTC. Amino acid sequence: CASSLAQGEQYV.

The chain recombines TRBV5-4 with TRBJ1-2; the match to TRBD1 covers 7 bases. Germline trimming cut 2 bases from V and 2 bases from J; bases unmatched to any gene: 3. The CDR3 sequence is 14 residues long. CDR1 SGHNT and CDR2 YYREEE come from the germline V gene (reference sequence). The CDR3 DNA reads as TGTGCCAGCAGCTTAAGGGGGCTCAACTATGGCTACACCTTC. This encodes CASSLRGLNYGYTF. Full variable domain (remainder filled in from reference TRBV5-4 and TRBJ1-2): ETGVTQSPTHLIKTRGQQVTLRCSSQSGHNTVSWYQQALGQGPQFIFQYYREEENGRGNFPPRFSGLQFPNYSSELNVNALELDDSALYLCASSLRGLNYGYTFGSGTRLTVV.

This chain uses TRBV19 with TRBJ2-1, with 8 bases that match TRBD1. Germline V gene data show CDR1 as LNHDA and CDR2 as SQIVND (reference sequence). V dropped 7 bases and J dropped 0; count of bases not matched to a gene: 8. CDR3 size: 16 residues. CDR3 coding DNA: TGTGCCAGTACCCCTCAGGGGGCGAGCTCCTACAATGAGCAGTTCTTC. Amino acid sequence: CASTPQGASSYNEQFF.

V and J are TRBV6-5 and TRBJ1-5; D is possibly TRBD1 (6 bases). V lost 6 bases and J 4 bases, leaving 16 bases between the germline ends. Germline V lookup: CDR1 MNHEY, CDR2 SVGAGI. The CDR3 extends over 15 amino acids. The CDR3 coding sequence is TGTGCCAGCAGCCGCCTCACAGGGCCTAATCAGCCCCAGCATTTT. Translation: CASSRLTGPNQPQHF.

The chain couples TRBV15 to TRBJ1-2; no clear D. CDR1 is LNHNV, CDR2 YYDKDF, per germline (reference sequence). V was cut by 1 base and J by 4 bases, with 10 bases left in between. The CDR3 loop spans 14 amino acids. As DNA, the CDR3 is TGTGCCACCAGCAGAGGGCAGGCGATCTATGGCTACACCTTC. Its protein product is CATSRGQAIYGYTF.

The chain couples TRBV6-5 to TRBJ1-1, with D uncertain. V lost 6 bases and J lost 1, with 9 bases in between. The CDR3 consists of 13 residues. Germline V gene sequence: CDR1 MNHEY, CDR2 SVGAGI. The CDR3 nucleotides read TGTGCCAGCAGACGAACAGCGAACACTGAAGCTTTCTTT. This encodes CASRRTANTEAFF.

The V gene is TRBV2, the J gene TRBJ1-1; possibly TRBD1 for D (6 bases). The germline V and J ends were trimmed by 7 bases and 0 bases, with 9 bases remaining between them. CDR3 length equals 13 residues. Germline V gene data show CDR1 as SNHLY and CDR2 as FYNNEI. CDR3 sequence (DNA): TGTGCCAGCACAGGGGTGGTGAACACTGAAGCTTTCTTT. This translates into CASTGVVNTEAFF.

The V gene is TRBV6-2 or TRBV6-3, the J gene TRBJ1-1, with 7 bases that match TRBD1. The CDR3 is 15 amino acids. CDR1 is MNHEY, CDR2 SVGEGT, per germline. Trimming took 3 bases from V and 10 from J; bases not matched to a gene: 14. The CDR3 sequence: CASSYASGGTVIAFF. The CDR3 DNA is TGTGCCAGCAGTTATGCCTCCGGAGGGACAGTAATAGCTTTCTTT.

The chain carries TRBV9 and TRBJ2-5, with D possibly being TRBD2 (5 bases). The CDR3 contains 12 residues. The V end was cut by 3 bases, the J end by 5 bases, with 8 bases between. Germline loops: CDR1 SGDLS, CDR2 YYNGEE. CDR3 nucleotide sequence: TGTGCCAGCAGCGCACCGGGGGAGACCCAGTACTTC. This codes for CASSAPGETQYF.

This chain joins TRBV27 and TRBJ1-6; D not resolved. The CDR3 is made up of 14 amino acids. Per germline, CDR1 MNHEY and CDR2 SMNVEV (reference sequence). Trimming cost V 3 bases and J 5 bases, with 8 bases left between them. The CDR3 nucleotides are TGTGCCAGCAGTTTCAGTACCCATAATTCACCCCTCCACTTT. Encoded protein: CASSFSTHNSPLHF.

The V gene is TRBV6-2 or TRBV6-3, the J gene TRBJ1-3; the D gene is possibly TRBD1 (5 bases). The ends were cut back, 6 bases at V and 2 bases at J, with 17 bases in the middle. The CDR3 totals 16 residues. CDR1 and CDR2 from the germline V gene are MNHEY and SVGEGT. CDR3 nucleotides: TGTGCCAGCAGCCCTCAGCCGGAGGGGCCTGGAAACACCATATATTTT. Translation gives CASSPQPEGPGNTIYF.

This clone has more than one count but fewer than ten. The V and J genes are TRBV6-5 and TRBJ1-1; possible D gene TRBD1, 5 bases. The CDR3 totals 11 residues. CDR1 MNHEY and CDR2 SVGAGI come from the germline V gene. The CDR3 sequence is CVSGGYTEAFF. CDR3 in DNA: TGTGTTAGCGGGGGGTACACTGAAGCTTTCTTT.

This chain uses TRBV5-6 with TRBJ1-4; tentatively, D is TRBD1 (5 bases). The CDR3 contains 14 residues. Between the trimmed V and J ends, which lost 0 bases and 7 bases, there was a span of 10 bases. The V gene's germline CDR1 is SGHDT and CDR2 YYEEEE. The CDR3 loop is CASSLARGGEKLFF. CDR3 nucleotide sequence: TGTGCCAGCAGCTTGGCCCGGGGGGGTGAAAAACTGTTTTTT.